This T cell receptor beta chain was sequenced in a study of early T cells in non-severe SARS-CoV-2 infection. This clonotype appeared many times. The CDR3 totals 15 residues. Trimming shortened V by 3 bases and J by 0 bases, and 9 bases separated the two germline ends. Germline CDR1 and CDR2: KGHSH and LQKENI. Unique molecular identifier tags were affixed to discrete cDNA molecules. TCRdb reprocessed the 5' RACE reads via MiXCR and lists one record per CDR3 protein. Among around 63,000 distinct CDR3 sequences, 10% to 15% were seen once, and the ten largest hold around 4.5%. The sample comprised whole blood. This sequence originates from an adult who was a healthcare worker with PCR-confirmed SARS-CoV-2 infection or an uninfected control (not recorded which). The chain joins TRBV18 to TRBJ2-1; no firm D call. The CDR3 reads CASSPLTPSYNEQFF. CDR3 coding DNA: TGTGCCAGCTCACCCCTAACCCCCTCCTACAATGAGCAGTTCTTC. Full variable domain (outside the CDR3, taken from reference TRBV18 and TRBJ2-1): NAGVMQNPRHLVRRRGQEARLRCSPMKGHSHVYWYRQLPEEGLKFMVYLQKENIIDESGMPKERFSAEFPKEGPSILRIQQVVRGDSAAYFCASSPLTPSYNEQFFGPGTRLTVL.